This TCR beta chain was observed in a study of blood T cell repertoires in COVID-19. Overall study context: Samples came from the United States, Italy and Spain, spanning acute and convalescent COVID-19.

Looked up from germline, CDR1 is SGHNT and CDR2 is YYREEE (reference sequence). V was pared by 3 bases and J by 4 bases, with 0 bases of the junction left unmatched. The CDR3 covers 14 residues. Repertoires were generated with immunoSEQ multiplex PCR, while TCRdb's copy carries only in-frame clones and drops some. The sample records 50,000 or so clones, approximately 86% being singletons. This TCR came from a man aged 40-55 years with acute or convalescent COVID-19. The sample was peripheral blood. This sequence joins TRBV5-4 and TRBJ2-2, with TRBD2 identical over 10 bases. CDR3 in DNA: TGTGCCAGCAGCTCTAGCGGGGGCACCGGGGAGCTGTTTTTT. Translated: CASSSSGGTGELFF.